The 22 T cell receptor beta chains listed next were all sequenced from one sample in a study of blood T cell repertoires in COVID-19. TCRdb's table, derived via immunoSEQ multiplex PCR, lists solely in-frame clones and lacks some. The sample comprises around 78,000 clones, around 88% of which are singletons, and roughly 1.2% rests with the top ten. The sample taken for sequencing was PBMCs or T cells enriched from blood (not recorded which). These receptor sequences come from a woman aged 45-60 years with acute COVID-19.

The CDR3 spells CASSLAGEEAFF. CDR3 nucleotide sequence: TGTGCCAGCAGCTTAGCGGGAGAGGAAGCTTTCTTT. This chain uses TRBV7-6 with TRBJ1-1; D remains ambiguous. There are 12 residues in the CDR3. The V end lost 0 bases, the J end lost 8 bases, and 7 bases lay between the germline ends. Germline CDR1 reads SGHVS; CDR2 reads FNYEAQ.

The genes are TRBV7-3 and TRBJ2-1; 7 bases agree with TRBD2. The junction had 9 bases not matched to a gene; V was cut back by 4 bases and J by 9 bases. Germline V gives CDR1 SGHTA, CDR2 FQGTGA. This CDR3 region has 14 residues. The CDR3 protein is CASSSGLVEAEQFF. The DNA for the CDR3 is TGTGCCAGCAGCTCTGGACTAGTAGAGGCTGAGCAGTTCTTC.

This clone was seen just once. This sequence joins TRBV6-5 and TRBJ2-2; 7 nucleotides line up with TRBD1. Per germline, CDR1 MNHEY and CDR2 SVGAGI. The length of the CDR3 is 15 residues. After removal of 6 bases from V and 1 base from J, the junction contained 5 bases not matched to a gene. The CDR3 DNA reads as TGTGCCAGCAGAACAGGGGTCGAGAACACCGGGGAGCTGTTTTTT. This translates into CASRTGVENTGELFF.

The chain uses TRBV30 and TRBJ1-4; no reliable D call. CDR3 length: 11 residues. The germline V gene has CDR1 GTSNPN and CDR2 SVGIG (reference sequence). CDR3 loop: CSGSTNEKLFF. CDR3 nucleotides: TGTTCGGGGAGTACTAATGAAAAACTGTTTTTT.

This chain's CDR3 is CASSLGRFTDTQYF. The DNA of the CDR3 is TGTGCCAGCAGCTTAGGGCGGTTCACAGATACGCAGTATTTT. This chain uses TRBV7-6 with TRBJ2-3; D is unresolved. Germline values: CDR1 SGHVS, CDR2 FNYEAQ. Trimming left V 1 base short and J 2 bases short, with 7 bases between. The CDR3 loop spans 14 amino acids.

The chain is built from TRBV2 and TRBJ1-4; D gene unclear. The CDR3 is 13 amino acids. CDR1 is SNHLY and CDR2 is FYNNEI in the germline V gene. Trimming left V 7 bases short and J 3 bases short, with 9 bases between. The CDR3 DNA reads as TGTGCCAGCATCCCCGGGGCTAATGAAAAACTGTTTTTT. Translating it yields CASIPGANEKLFF.

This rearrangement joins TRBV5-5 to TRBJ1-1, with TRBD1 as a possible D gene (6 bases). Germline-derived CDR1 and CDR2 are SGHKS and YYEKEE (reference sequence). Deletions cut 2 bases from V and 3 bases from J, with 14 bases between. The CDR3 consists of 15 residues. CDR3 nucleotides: TGTGCCAGCAGCTTTTCTGTGGGGGGGCACACTGAAGCTTTCTTT. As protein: CASSFSVGGHTEAFF.

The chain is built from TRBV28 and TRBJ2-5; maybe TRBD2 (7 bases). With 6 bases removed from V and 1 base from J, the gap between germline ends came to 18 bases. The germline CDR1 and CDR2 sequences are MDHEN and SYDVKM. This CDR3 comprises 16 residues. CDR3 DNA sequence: TGTGCCAGCAGCCGGATGGGGGGAGGGGGCCAAGAGACCCAGTACTTC. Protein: CASSRMGGGGQETQYF.

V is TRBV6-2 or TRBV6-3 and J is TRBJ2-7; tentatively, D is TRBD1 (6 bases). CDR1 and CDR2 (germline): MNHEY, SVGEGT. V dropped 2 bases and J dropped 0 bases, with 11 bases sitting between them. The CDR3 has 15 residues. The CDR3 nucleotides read TGTGCCAGCAGTTACAAGAAGACAGGCTCCTACGAGCAGTACTTC. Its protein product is CASSYKKTGSYEQYF.

CDR3 nucleotides: TGTGCCAGCAGCACGACTAGTAGAGATGAGCAGTTCTTC. Amino acids: CASSTTSRDEQFF. The chain links TRBV7-8 to TRBJ2-1; D might be TRBD2 (6 bases). V was trimmed by 5 bases and J by 8 bases, leaving 13 bases between them. Germline CDR1 SGHVS, CDR2 FQNEAQ. The CDR3 extends over 13 amino acids.

Here the CDR3 reads CASSKTSGYNEQFF. The CDR3 bases are TGTGCCAGCAGTAAGACTAGCGGTTACAATGAGCAGTTCTTC. The V gene is TRBV2, the J gene TRBJ2-1; the match to TRBD2 covers 9 bases. V shed 5 bases and J 4 bases; nucleotides not matched to a gene: 3. CDR3 length: 14 residues. Looked up from germline, CDR1 is SNHLY and CDR2 is FYNNEI.

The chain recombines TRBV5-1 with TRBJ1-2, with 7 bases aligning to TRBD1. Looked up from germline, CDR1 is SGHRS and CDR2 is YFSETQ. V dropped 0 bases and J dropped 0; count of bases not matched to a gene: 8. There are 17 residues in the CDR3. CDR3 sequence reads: CASSLALQQGTNYGYTF. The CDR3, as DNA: TGCGCCAGCAGCTTGGCTCTACAACAGGGGACTAACTATGGCTACACCTTC.

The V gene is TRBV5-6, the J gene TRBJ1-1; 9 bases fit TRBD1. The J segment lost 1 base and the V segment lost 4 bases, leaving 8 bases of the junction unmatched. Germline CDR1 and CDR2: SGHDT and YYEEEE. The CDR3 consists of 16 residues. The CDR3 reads CASSPGQGRSNTEAFF. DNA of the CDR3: TGTGCCAGCAGCCCTGGACAGGGGCGCTCGAACACTGAAGCTTTCTTT.

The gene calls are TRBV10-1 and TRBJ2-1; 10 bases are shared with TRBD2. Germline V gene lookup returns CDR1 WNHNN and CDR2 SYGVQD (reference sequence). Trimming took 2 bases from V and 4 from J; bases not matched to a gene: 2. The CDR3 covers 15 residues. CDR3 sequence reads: CASSETSGKYNEQFF. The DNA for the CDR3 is TGCGCCAGCAGTGAGACTAGCGGGAAGTACAATGAGCAGTTCTTC.

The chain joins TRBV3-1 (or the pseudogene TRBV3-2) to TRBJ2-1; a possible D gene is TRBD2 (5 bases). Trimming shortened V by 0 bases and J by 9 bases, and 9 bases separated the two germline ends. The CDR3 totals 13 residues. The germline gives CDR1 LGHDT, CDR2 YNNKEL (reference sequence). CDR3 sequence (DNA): TGTGCCAGCAGCCAAGATTACCGGGGTGAGCAGTTCTTC. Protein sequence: CASSQDYRGEQFF.

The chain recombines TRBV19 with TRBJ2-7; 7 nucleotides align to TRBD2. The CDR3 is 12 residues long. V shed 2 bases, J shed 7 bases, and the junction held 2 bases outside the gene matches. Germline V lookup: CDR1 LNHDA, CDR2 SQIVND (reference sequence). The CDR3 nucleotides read TGTGCCAGTAGTATACGGGGGGAGGAGCAGTACTTC. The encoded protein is CASSIRGEEQYF. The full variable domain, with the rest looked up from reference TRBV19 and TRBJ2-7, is DGGITQSPKYLFRKEGQNVTLSCEQNLNHDAMYWYRQDPGQGLRLIYYSQIVNDFQKGDIAEGYSVSREKKESFPLTVTSAQKNPTAFYLCASSIRGEEQYFGPGTRLTVT.

The CDR3 DNA sequence: TGCGCCAGCAGCCGGGGACAGGGGCTGGACGAGCAGTACTTC. Translated: CASSRGQGLDEQYF. The gene calls are TRBV5-1 and TRBJ2-7; TRBD1 matches at 10 bases. Germline V gene sequence: CDR1 SGHRS, CDR2 YFSETQ. This CDR3 is built from 14 residues. Trimming cost V 4 bases and J 5 bases; bases outside gene matches: 6.

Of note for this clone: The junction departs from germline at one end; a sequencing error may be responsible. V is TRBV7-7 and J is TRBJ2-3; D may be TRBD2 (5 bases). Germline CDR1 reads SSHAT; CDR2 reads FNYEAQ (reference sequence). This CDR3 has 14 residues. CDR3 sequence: CASSLGLQSDTQYF. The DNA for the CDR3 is TGTGCTAGCAGCTTAGGACTCCAATCAGATACGCAGTATTTT.

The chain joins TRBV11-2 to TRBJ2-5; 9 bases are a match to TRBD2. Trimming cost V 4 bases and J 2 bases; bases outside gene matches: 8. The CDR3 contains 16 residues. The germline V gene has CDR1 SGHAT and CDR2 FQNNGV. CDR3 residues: CASSSGASGTQETQYF. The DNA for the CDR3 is TGTGCCAGCAGCTCAGGGGCTAGCGGGACTCAAGAGACCCAGTACTTC.

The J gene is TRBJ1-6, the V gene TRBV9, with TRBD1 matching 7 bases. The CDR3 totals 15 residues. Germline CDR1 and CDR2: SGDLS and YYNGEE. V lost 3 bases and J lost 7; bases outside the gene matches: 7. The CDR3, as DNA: TGTGCCAGCAGCGCCTCCGGGACAGAGAATTCACCCCTCCACTTT. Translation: CASSASGTENSPLHF.

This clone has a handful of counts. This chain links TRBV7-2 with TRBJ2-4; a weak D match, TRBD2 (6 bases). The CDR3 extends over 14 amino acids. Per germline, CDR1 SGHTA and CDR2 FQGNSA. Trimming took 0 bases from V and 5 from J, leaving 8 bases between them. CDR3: CASSLAAGQNIQYF. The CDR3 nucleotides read TGTGCCAGCAGCTTAGCAGCGGGCCAAAACATTCAGTACTTC.

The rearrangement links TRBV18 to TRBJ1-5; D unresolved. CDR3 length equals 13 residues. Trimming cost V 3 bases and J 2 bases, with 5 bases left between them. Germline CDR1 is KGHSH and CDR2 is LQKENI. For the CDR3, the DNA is TGTGCCAGCTCACCTTCGGGCAATCAGCCCCAGCATTTT. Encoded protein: CASSPSGNQPQHF.